Listed below are T cell receptor beta chains from one sample, sequenced in a study of blood T cell repertoires in COVID-19. Sequenced by immunoSEQ multiplex PCR; TCRdb stores in-frame clones only, minus some. This table has tens of thousands of clones, 75% to 90% appearing once. Material: peripheral blood. All receptors derive from a human donor in a cohort sampled during active COVID-19. The CDR3 runs from the conserved cysteine through the conserved F or W. D genes are given only for firm matches. Clone size, where shown, is once, few, many, or a class for clones that have expanded.

J gene: TRBJ2-1; clone size: NA; D gene: TRBD1; V gene: TRBV3-1/TRBV3-2; CDR3 DNA: TGTGCCAGCAGCCAGTGGGGGACAGGGAATGAGCAGTTCTTC; CDR3 protein: CASSQWGTGNEQFF
J gene: TRBJ2-7; clone size: NA; D gene: NA; V gene: TRBV5-6; CDR3 DNA: TGTGCCAGCAGCTTGTTTGGGGGCAGGAGGTACGAGCAGTACTTC; CDR3 protein: CASSLFGGRRYEQYF
J gene: TRBJ1-4; clone size: NA; D gene: TRBD1; V gene: TRBV28; CDR3 DNA: TGTGCCAGCAGCTCAGACAGGGATGAAAAACTGTTTTTT; CDR3 protein: CASSSDRDEKLFF
J gene: TRBJ1-3; clone size: NA; D gene: NA; V gene: TRBV19; CDR3 DNA: TGTGCCAGTAGACCGGACTCCCTTCACTCTGGAAACACCATATATTTT; CDR3 protein: CASRPDSLHSGNTIYF
J gene: TRBJ2-3; clone size: NA; D gene: TRBD2; V gene: TRBV9; CDR3 DNA: TGTGCCAGCAGCGGCAGCGGGGGGATCTACACAGATACGCAGTATTTT; CDR3 protein: CASSGSGGIYTDTQYF
J gene: TRBJ1-2; clone size: NA; D gene: NA; V gene: TRBV28; CDR3 DNA: TGTGCCAGCAGCCGAGGACAGCACTATGGCTACACCTTC; CDR3 protein: CASSRGQHYGYTF
J gene: TRBJ2-7; clone size: NA; D gene: NA; V gene: TRBV6-6; CDR3 DNA: TGTGCCTCCGGTGCCAACTCCTACGAGCAGTACTTC; CDR3 protein: CASGANSYEQYF
J gene: TRBJ2-5; clone size: NA; D gene: TRBD2; V gene: TRBV7-3; CDR3 DNA: TGTGCCAGCAGTCGCGGGGGAATAAAAGAGACCCAGTACTTC; CDR3 protein: CASSRGGIKETQYF
J gene: TRBJ2-7; clone size: few; D gene: TRBD1; V gene: TRBV28; CDR3 DNA: TGTGCCAGCAGTTCCAACGGACAGGGGGGGTACGAGCAGTACTTC; CDR3 protein: CASSSNGQGGYEQYF
J gene: TRBJ2-5; clone size: NA; D gene: NA; V gene: TRBV30; CDR3 DNA: TGTGCCTGGAGTGTAGCGGGCTCCGAGACCCAGTACTTC; CDR3 protein: CAWSVAGSETQYF
J gene: TRBJ1-1; clone size: NA; D gene: NA; V gene: TRBV5-4; CDR3 DNA: TGTGCCAGCAGCTTGGATCGCAGGGGAAGGACTGAAGCTTTCTTT; CDR3 protein: CASSLDRRGRTEAFF
J gene: TRBJ1-4; clone size: few; D gene: NA; V gene: TRBV7-2; CDR3 DNA: TGTGCCAGCAGCTTAGCGGGGGGAAATGAAAAACTGTTTTTT; CDR3 protein: CASSLAGGNEKLFF
J gene: TRBJ1-2; clone size: NA; D gene: NA; V gene: TRBV5-4; CDR3 DNA: TGTGCCAGCAGCTTGATGGGGGGGCGCGACTATGGCTACACCTTC; CDR3 protein: CASSLMGGRDYGYTF
J gene: TRBJ2-7; clone size: NA; D gene: TRBD2; V gene: TRBV9; CDR3 DNA: TGTGCCAGCTCTCCGGACAAGAGCGGGGCCTACGAGCAGTACTTC; CDR3 protein: CASSPDKSGAYEQYF
J gene: TRBJ1-2; clone size: few; D gene: NA; V gene: TRBV5-1; CDR3 DNA: TGCGCCAGCAGCTTGGGCGGGACGAACTATGGCTACACCTTC; CDR3 protein: CASSLGGTNYGYTF
J gene: TRBJ1-4; clone size: NA; D gene: NA; V gene: TRBV4-1; CDR3 DNA: TGCGCCAGCAGCCAAGTTGGCTTAATCGGGGAAAAACTGTTTTTT; CDR3 protein: CASSQVGLIGEKLFF